One and the same sample provided the 26 T cell receptor beta chains below, sequenced in a study of blood T cell repertoires in COVID-19. Using immunoSEQ multiplex PCR, the repertoire was profiled, and TCRdb retains in-frame clones only, with some absent. The data contain some 80,000 clones, 80% to 95% of them singletons. Sample: peripheral blood. These receptor sequences come from a man aged 45-65 years with COVID-19, enrolled during active disease.

This clone has only a few counts. The chain uses TRBV24-1 and TRBJ2-2, with TRBD2 matching over 7 bases. The CDR3 consists of 16 residues. J was trimmed by 2 bases and V by 6 bases; bases with no gene match: 8. Germline-derived CDR1 and CDR2 are KGHDR and SFDVKD. Here the CDR3 reads CATSHEPGLNTGELFF. The CDR3 nucleotides read TGTGCCACCAGTCATGAACCGGGACTAAACACCGGGGAGCTGTTTTTT.

The V gene is TRBV29-1, the J gene TRBJ1-1, with a weak D call TRBD1 (5 bases). V lost 4 bases and J lost 5, with 11 bases in between. The CDR3 totals 12 residues. Germline loops: CDR1 SQVTM, CDR2 ANQGSEA. CDR3 protein: CSVGQTMTEAFF. The CDR3 DNA follows: TGCAGCGTTGGACAGACAATGACTGAAGCTTTCTTT.

The chain has TRBV19 and TRBJ2-6, with D possibly matching TRBD1 (6 bases). CDR1 is LNHDA and CDR2 is SQIVND in the germline V gene (reference sequence). This CDR3 contains 15 residues. V was pared by 4 bases and J by 1 base, with 8 bases between. CDR3 bases: TGTGCCAGTAGTACGAGGGGGTCTGGGGCCAACGTCCTGACTTTC. This codes for CASSTRGSGANVLTF.

The chain employs TRBV6-5 and TRBJ2-7; 8 bases match TRBD2. CDR1 and CDR2 from the germline V gene are MNHEY and SVGAGI. With 2 bases clipped from V and 6 bases from J, the junction kept 3 bases outside the gene matches. CDR3 length: 13 residues. CDR3 region: CASSYGTSGEQYV. CDR3 bases: TGTGCCAGCAGTTACGGGACTAGTGGCGAGCAGTACGTC.

The rearrangement uses TRBV5-1 and TRBJ2-3, with 8 bases aligning to TRBD2. The CDR3 has 15 amino acids. With 5 bases clipped from V and 1 base from J, the junction kept 6 bases outside the gene matches. Germline-derived CDR1 and CDR2 are SGHRS and YFSETQ. The CDR3 region has the DNA TGCGCCAGCAGTAGACGGGAGGGCGGCACAGATACGCAGTATTTT. This translates into CASSRREGGTDTQYF.

This clone was detected once. The chain recombines TRBV18 with TRBJ2-3; D unclear. The germline CDR1 and CDR2 sequences are KGHSH and LQKENI. Trimming removed 6 bases at V and 4 bases at J, with 11 bases between. The CDR3 consists of 13 residues. Here the CDR3 reads CASSVAPSDTQYF. The CDR3 region has the DNA TGTGCCAGCTCTGTGGCTCCTTCAGATACGCAGTATTTT.

A single count supports this clone. The chain carries TRBV6-5 and TRBJ1-1; 10 bases map to TRBD1. There are 16 residues in the CDR3. Trimming took 0 bases from V and 5 from J; bases not matched to a gene: 6. Germline V lookup: CDR1 MNHEY, CDR2 SVGAGI. The CDR3 bases are TGTGCCAGCAGTTACTCGAGGACAGGGGGGAGAACTGAAGCTTTCTTT. Amino acid sequence: CASSYSRTGGRTEAFF.

This sequence joins TRBV10-3 and TRBJ1-1, with unresolved D. Germline lookup yields CDR1 ENHRY and CDR2 SYGVKD. The CDR3 spans 15 residues. V dropped 4 bases and J dropped 0 bases, with 12 bases sitting between them. The CDR3 region is CAISGKGGVNTEAFF. CDR3 in DNA: TGTGCCATCAGTGGTAAGGGCGGGGTGAACACTGAAGCTTTCTTT.

CDR3: CASSQGRGIGTEAFF. CDR3 DNA sequence: TGTGCCAGCAGCCAGGGGAGAGGGATAGGGACTGAAGCTTTCTTT. The chain carries TRBV6-5 and TRBJ1-1, with D possibly being TRBD1 (6 bases). From germline, CDR1 is MNHEY and CDR2 SVGAGI. Trimming cost V 6 bases and J 5 bases, with 19 bases left between them. There are 15 residues in the CDR3.

The chain combines TRBV3-1 (or the pseudogene TRBV3-2) with TRBJ2-6; D not resolved. This CDR3 contains 15 residues. Trimming left V 4 bases short and J 2 bases short, with 9 bases between. The germline gives CDR1 LGHDT, CDR2 YNNKEL (reference sequence). CDR3 protein: CASSRPQTGANVLTF. As DNA, the CDR3 is TGTGCCAGCAGCCGCCCCCAGACTGGGGCCAACGTCCTGACTTTC.

The chain employs TRBV7-3 and TRBJ2-3; perhaps TRBD2 as D (6 bases). V gave up 4 bases and J gave up 5 bases, with 13 bases separating them. Germline CDR1 reads SGHTA; CDR2 reads FQGTGA. This CDR3 contains 14 residues. CDR3: CASSSAGGIDTQYF. The CDR3 DNA follows: TGTGCCAGCAGCTCGGCAGGAGGGATAGATACGCAGTATTTT.

The chain joins TRBV6-5 to TRBJ2-5, with 7 positions matching TRBD1. CDR1 MNHEY and CDR2 SVGAGI come from the germline V gene. The V segment lost 1 base and the J segment 5 bases; nucleotides outside the gene matches: 4. The CDR3 is 14 amino acids. CDR3 sequence (DNA): TGTGCCAGCAGTTACTTTACAGGGGAGGAGACCCAGTACTTC. Protein product: CASSYFTGEETQYF.

The gene calls are TRBV2 and TRBJ1-1; tentatively, D is TRBD1 (6 bases). This CDR3 has 13 amino acids. CDR1 is SNHLY and CDR2 is FYNNEI in the germline V gene. V gave up 8 bases and J gave up 3 bases, with 13 bases separating them. The CDR3 nucleotides read TGTGCCAGCGCCGGACAGAGCGACACTGAAGCTTTCTTT. Encoded protein: CASAGQSDTEAFF.

The chain is built from TRBV9 and TRBJ2-2; D unresolved. The ends were cut back, 1 base at V and 2 bases at J, with 12 bases in the middle. CDR1 SGDLS and CDR2 YYNGEE come from the germline V gene. CDR3 size: 16 residues. CDR3 loop: CASSVKHRVNTGELFF. DNA for the CDR3: TGTGCCAGCAGCGTAAAACACAGAGTTAACACCGGGGAGCTGTTTTTT.

The chain is built from TRBV7-9 and TRBJ1-5; tentative D call: TRBD1 (6 bases). V dropped 5 bases and J dropped 5 bases, with 10 bases sitting between them. CDR1 SEHNR and CDR2 FQNEAQ come from the germline V gene (reference sequence). The CDR3 runs 13 residues. The CDR3, as DNA: TGTGCCAGCAGCCAACGACAGGATCAGCCCCAGCATTTT. Protein product: CASSQRQDQPQHF.

The chain recombines TRBV7-2 with TRBJ1-4; no clear D. Trimming stripped 4 bases from V and 5 bases from J, with 14 bases between. The CDR3 length is 15 residues. Germline CDR1 reads SGHTA; CDR2 reads FQGNSA. The CDR3 sequence is CASSSQLGLNEKLFF. DNA of the CDR3: TGTGCCAGCAGCTCTCAACTGGGCTTAAATGAAAAACTGTTTTTT.

V is TRBV19 and J is TRBJ2-2; 11 nucleotides match TRBD2. The CDR3 runs 17 residues. Unmatched junction bases numbered 7, after V lost 3 bases and J lost 4 bases. From germline, CDR1 is LNHDA and CDR2 SQIVND (reference sequence). The DNA of the CDR3 is TGTGCCAGTAGTATCCGAGCGCTAGCGGGAGGCACCGGGGAGCTGTTTTTT. It specifies CASSIRALAGGTGELFF.

This chain links TRBV19 with TRBJ2-1; 7 bases fit TRBD2. The CDR3 has 16 residues. The J segment lost 0 bases and the V segment lost 5 bases, leaving 7 bases of the junction unmatched. Per germline, CDR1 LNHDA and CDR2 SQIVND (reference sequence). As DNA, the CDR3 is TGTGCCAGTAGTCTCACTAGCGCCAGCTCCTACAATGAGCAGTTCTTC. Translated, it gives CASSLTSASSYNEQFF.

In this sample, this clone turned up a few times. CDR3 coding DNA: TGTGCCAGCAGTCCTGGAGGGAGAAACACTGAAGCTTTCTTT. Its protein is CASSPGGRNTEAFF. This sequence joins TRBV5-4 and TRBJ1-1; D is undetermined. V was clipped by 5 bases and J by 2 bases, with 13 bases between them. The V gene's germline CDR1 is SGHNT and CDR2 YYREEE (reference sequence). The CDR3 totals 14 residues.

The rearrangement links TRBV7-9 to TRBJ2-2; maybe TRBD1 (6 bases). The CDR3 runs to 16 residues. Looked up from germline, CDR1 is SEHNR and CDR2 is FQNEAQ (reference sequence). With 5 bases removed from V and 0 bases from J, the gap between germline ends came to 13 bases. The CDR3 loop reads CASSHRDIANTGELFF. The CDR3 coding sequence is TGTGCCAGCAGCCACCGGGACATCGCGAACACCGGGGAGCTGTTTTTT.

The chain recombines TRBV7-9 with TRBJ2-7; perhaps TRBD2 as D (6 bases). The CDR3 is 14 amino acids. The germline gives CDR1 SEHNR, CDR2 FQNEAQ (reference sequence). V was pared by 6 bases and J by 6 bases, with 18 bases between. The DNA for the CDR3 is TGTGCCAGCAGTCTGAGTGCGGGGCTGGGCGAGCAGTACTTC. Translating it yields CASSLSAGLGEQYF. The entire variable domain, with the rest obtained from reference TRBV7-9 and TRBJ2-7, is as follows: DTGVSQNPRHKITKRGQNVTFRCDPISEHNRLYWYRQTLGQGPEFLTYFQNEAQLEKSRLLSDRFSAERPKGSFSTLEIQRTEQGDSAMYLCASSLSAGLGEQYFGPGTRLTVT.

The chain uses TRBV30 and TRBJ1-3; TRBD1 agrees at 7 bases. The CDR3 covers 14 residues. V dropped 0 bases and J dropped 2; count of bases not matched to a gene: 1. Germline V lookup: CDR1 GTSNPN, CDR2 SVGIG (reference sequence). The CDR3 bases are TGTGCCTGGAGTGTTGGGACAGCTGGAAACACCATATATTTT. Encoded protein: CAWSVGTAGNTIYF.

The V call is TRBV7-9, the J call TRBJ1-4; no clear D gene. This CDR3 region has 15 residues. V was cut by 5 bases and J by 3 bases, with 13 bases left in between. Germline-derived CDR1 and CDR2 are SEHNR and FQNEAQ (reference sequence). The DNA of the CDR3 is TGTGCCAGCAGCGCCGTCGGCGGGCCTAATGAAAAACTGTTTTTT. Translated, it gives CASSAVGGPNEKLFF.

V gene TRBV9 combines with J gene TRBJ2-1; 10 nucleotides match TRBD1. Germline assignment: CDR1 SGDLS and CDR2 YYNGEE. The CDR3 runs to 17 residues. V lost 0 bases and J lost 6; bases outside the gene matches: 9. The CDR3 DNA is TGTGCCAGCAGCGTAGGGCTTGGGACAGGGGTCGGCAATGAGCAGTTCTTC. Translating it yields CASSVGLGTGVGNEQFF.

This clone showed up just a few times. The chain links TRBV9 to TRBJ2-2, with unresolved D. This CDR3 region has 14 residues. In germline, CDR1 is SGDLS, CDR2 YYNGEE. V was pared by 3 bases and J by 0 bases, with 6 bases between. For the CDR3, the DNA is TGTGCCAGCAGCGGGCCAGCGAACACCGGGGAGCTGTTTTTT. The encoded protein is CASSGPANTGELFF.

Regarding this clone: The sample has other DNA sequences that encode this CDR3 too. V and J are TRBV2 and TRBJ2-3; D is unclear. Germline values: CDR1 SNHLY, CDR2 FYNNEI. V was pared by 6 bases and J by 2 bases, with 3 bases between. CDR3 length equals 11 residues. The CDR3 sequence is CASSSTDTQYF. The CDR3 DNA reads TGTGCCAGCAGCTCCACAGATACGCAGTATTTT.